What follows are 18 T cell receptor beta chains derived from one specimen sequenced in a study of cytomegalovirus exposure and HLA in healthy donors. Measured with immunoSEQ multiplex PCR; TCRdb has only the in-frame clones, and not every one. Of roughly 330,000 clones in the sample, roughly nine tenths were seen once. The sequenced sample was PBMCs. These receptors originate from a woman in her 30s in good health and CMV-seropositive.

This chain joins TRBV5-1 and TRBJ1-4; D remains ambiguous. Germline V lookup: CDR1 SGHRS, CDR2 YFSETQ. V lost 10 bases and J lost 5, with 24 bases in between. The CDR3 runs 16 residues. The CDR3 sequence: CASQRALGQVNEKLFF. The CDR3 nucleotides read TGCGCCTCCCAACGGGCTTTGGGCCAGGTCAATGAAAAACTGTTTTTT.

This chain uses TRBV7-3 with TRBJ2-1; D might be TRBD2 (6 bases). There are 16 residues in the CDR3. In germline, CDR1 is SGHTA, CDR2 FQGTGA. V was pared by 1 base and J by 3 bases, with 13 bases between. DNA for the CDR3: TGTGCCAGCAGCTTAATGGGTAGCGGAATCTACAATGAGCAGTTCTTC. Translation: CASSLMGSGIYNEQFF.

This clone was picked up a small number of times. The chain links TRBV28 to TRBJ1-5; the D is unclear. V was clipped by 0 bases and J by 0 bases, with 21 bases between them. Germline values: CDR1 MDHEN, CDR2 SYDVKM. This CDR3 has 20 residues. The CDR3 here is CASSLCTAQFPLCSNQPQHF. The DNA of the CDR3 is TGTGCCAGCAGTTTATGCACAGCGCAGTTTCCACTGTGTAGCAATCAGCCCCAGCATTTT.

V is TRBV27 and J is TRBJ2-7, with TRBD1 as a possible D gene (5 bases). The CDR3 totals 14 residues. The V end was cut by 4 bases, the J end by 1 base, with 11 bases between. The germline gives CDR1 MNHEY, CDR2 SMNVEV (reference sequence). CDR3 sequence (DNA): TGTGCCAGCAGTTCAGGGTTCGAATCCTACGAGCAGTACTTC. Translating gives CASSSGFESYEQYF.

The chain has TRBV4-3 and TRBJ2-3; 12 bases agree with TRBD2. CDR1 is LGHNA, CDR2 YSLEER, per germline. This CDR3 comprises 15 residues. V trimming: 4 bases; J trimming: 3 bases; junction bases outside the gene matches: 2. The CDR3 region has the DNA TGCGCCAGCAGCCGGACTAGCGGGACAACAGATACGCAGTATTTT. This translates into CASSRTSGTTDTQYF.

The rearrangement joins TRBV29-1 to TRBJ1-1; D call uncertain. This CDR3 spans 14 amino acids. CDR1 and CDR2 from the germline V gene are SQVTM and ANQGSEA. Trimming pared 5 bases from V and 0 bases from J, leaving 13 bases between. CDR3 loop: CSVFGFDMNTEAFF. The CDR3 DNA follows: TGCAGCGTTTTCGGTTTTGACATGAACACTGAAGCTTTCTTT.

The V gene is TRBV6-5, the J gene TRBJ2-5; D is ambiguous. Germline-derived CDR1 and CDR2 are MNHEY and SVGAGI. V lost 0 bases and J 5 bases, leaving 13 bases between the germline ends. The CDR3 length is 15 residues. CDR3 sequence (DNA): TGTGCCAGCAGTTACTCGAGTGCTAACTGGGAGACCCAGTACTTC. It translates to CASSYSSANWETQYF.

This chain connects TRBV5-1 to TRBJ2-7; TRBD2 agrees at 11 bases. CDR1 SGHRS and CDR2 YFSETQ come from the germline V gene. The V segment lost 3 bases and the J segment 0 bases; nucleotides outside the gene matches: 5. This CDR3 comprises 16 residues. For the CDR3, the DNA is TGCGCCAGCAGCTCTAGACTAGCGGGGTACTCCTACGAGCAGTACTTC. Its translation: CASSSRLAGYSYEQYF. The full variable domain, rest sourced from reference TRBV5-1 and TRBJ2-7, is KAGVTQTPRYLIKTRGQQVTLSCSPISGHRSVSWYQQTPGQGLQFLFEYFSETQRNKGNFPGRFSGRQFSNSRSEMNVSTLELGDSALYLCASSSRLAGYSYEQYFGPGTRLTVT.

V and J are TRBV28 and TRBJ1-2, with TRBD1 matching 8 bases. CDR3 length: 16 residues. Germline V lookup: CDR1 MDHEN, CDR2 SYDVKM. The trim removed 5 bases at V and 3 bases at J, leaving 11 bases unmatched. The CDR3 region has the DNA TGTGCCAGCAGTATCCCCAGGGCAGGGGGCGACTATGGCTACACCTTC. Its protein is CASSIPRAGGDYGYTF.

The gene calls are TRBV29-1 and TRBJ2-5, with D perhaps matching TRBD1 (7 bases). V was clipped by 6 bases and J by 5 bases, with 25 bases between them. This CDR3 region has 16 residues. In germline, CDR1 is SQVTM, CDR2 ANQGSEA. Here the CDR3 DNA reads TGCAGCGTAGGAGGAGGGGGTGAGGGGGCGATGGAGACCCAGTACTTC. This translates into CSVGGGGEGAMETQYF.

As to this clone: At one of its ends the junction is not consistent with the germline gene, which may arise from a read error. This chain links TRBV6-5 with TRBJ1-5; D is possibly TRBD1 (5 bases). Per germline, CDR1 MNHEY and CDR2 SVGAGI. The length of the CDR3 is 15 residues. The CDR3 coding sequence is TGTGCCAGCGGTTACGGGGGGTCAGGCAATCAGCCCCAGCATTTT. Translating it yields CASGYGGSGNQPQHF.

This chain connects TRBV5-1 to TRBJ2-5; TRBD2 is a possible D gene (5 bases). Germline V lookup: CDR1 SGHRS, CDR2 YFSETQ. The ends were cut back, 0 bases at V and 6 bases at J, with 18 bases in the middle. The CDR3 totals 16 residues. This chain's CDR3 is CASSLESAGVWQTQYF. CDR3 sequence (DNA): TGCGCCAGCAGCTTGGAGTCGGCGGGTGTCTGGCAGACCCAGTACTTC.

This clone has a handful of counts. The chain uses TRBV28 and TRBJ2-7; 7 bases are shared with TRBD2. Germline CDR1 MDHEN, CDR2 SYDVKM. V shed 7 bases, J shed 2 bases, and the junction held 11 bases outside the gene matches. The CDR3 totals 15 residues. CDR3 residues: CASIPAPSGAYEQYF. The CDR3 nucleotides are TGTGCCAGCATCCCGGCGCCCAGCGGGGCCTACGAGCAGTACTTC.

This CDR3 reads CASSLGTGNRATNEKLFF. In DNA form, the CDR3 reads TGTGCCAGCAGCTTAGGTACGGGGAACAGAGCAACTAATGAAAAACTGTTTTTT. V and J are TRBV7-9 and TRBJ1-4; D call uncertain. This CDR3 comprises 18 residues. The germline V and J ends were trimmed by 1 base and 0 bases, with 15 bases remaining between them. Germline V gives CDR1 SEHNR, CDR2 FQNEAQ (reference sequence).

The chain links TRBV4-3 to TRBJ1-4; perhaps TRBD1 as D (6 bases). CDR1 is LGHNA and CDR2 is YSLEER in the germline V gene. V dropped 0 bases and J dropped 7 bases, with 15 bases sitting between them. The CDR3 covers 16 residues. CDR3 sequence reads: CASSQDGGGQGEKLFF. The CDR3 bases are TGCGCCAGCAGCCAAGATGGAGGGGGGCAGGGTGAAAAACTGTTTTTT.

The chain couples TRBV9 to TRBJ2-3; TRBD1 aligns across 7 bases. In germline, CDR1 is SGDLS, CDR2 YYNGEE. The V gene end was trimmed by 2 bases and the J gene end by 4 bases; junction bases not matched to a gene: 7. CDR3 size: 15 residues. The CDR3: CASSVEGAWADTQYF. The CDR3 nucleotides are TGTGCCAGCAGCGTCGAGGGGGCTTGGGCAGATACGCAGTATTTT.

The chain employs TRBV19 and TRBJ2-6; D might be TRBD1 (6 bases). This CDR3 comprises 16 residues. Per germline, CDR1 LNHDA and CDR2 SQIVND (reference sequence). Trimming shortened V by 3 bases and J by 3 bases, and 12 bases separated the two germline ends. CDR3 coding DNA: TGTGCCAGTAGTATCCTTCAGGGGTTTGGGGCCAACGTCCTGACTTTC. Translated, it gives CASSILQGFGANVLTF.

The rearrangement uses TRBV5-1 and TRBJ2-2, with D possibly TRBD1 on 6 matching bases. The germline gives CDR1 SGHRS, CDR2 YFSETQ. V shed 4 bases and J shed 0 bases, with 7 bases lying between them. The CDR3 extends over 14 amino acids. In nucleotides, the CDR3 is TGCGCCAGCAGCACAGGGTCGAACACCGGGGAGCTGTTTTTT. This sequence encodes CASSTGSNTGELFF.